This T cell receptor beta chain was found in a study of cytomegalovirus exposure and HLA in healthy donors. CDR3 length: 11 amino acids. The germline V gene has CDR1 MGHRA and CDR2 YSYEKL. Trimming removed 8 bases from V and 12 bases from J, with 14 bases in between. The protocol was immunoSEQ multiplex PCR, while the TCRdb copy is restricted to in-frame clones and leaves out a portion. The sample carries about 160,000 clones, around 90% recorded once. This TCR came from a man in his late teens or twenties in good health and CMV-seronegative. Sequenced sample: PBMCs. The chain joins TRBV4-1 to TRBJ2-4, with a possible D match to TRBD2 (6 bases). The CDR3 spells CASDGGGDQYF. Written as DNA, the CDR3 is TGCGCCAGCGATGGGGGAGGAGATCAGTACTTC.